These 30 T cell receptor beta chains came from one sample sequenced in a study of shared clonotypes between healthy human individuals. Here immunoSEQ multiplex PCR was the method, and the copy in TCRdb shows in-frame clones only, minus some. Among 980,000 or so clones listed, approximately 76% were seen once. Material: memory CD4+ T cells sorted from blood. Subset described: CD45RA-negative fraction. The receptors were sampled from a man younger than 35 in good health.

The CDR3 reads CASSGLTGVAFSEQYF. The DNA of the CDR3 is TGTGCCAGCAGTGGCTTGACGGGGGTGGCTTTTTCCGAGCAGTACTTC. The V call is TRBV6-4, the J call TRBJ2-7; D possibly corresponds to TRBD2 (6 bases). The CDR3 contains 16 residues. Deletions cut 4 bases from V and 6 bases from J, with 22 bases between. Germline V gene lookup returns CDR1 MRHNA and CDR2 SNTAGT.

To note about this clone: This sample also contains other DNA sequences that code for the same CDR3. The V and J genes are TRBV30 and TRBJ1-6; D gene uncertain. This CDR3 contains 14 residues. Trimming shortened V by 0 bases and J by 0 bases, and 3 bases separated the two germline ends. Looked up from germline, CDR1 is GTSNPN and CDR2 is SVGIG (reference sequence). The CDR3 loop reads CAWSVGSYNSPLHF. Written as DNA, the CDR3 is TGTGCCTGGAGTGTTGGCTCCTATAATTCACCCCTCCACTTT.

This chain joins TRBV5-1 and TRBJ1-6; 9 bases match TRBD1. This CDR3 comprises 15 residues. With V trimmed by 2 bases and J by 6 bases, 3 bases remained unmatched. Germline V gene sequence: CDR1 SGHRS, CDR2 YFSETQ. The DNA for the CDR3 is TGCGCCAGCAGCTTTATGGGACAGGGTAATTCACCCCTCCACTTT. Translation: CASSFMGQGNSPLHF. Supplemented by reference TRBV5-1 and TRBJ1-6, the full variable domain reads KAGVTQTPRYLIKTRGQQVTLSCSPISGHRSVSWYQQTPGQGLQFLFEYFSETQRNKGNFPGRFSGRQFSNSRSEMNVSTLELGDSALYLCASSFMGQGNSPLHFGNGTRLTVT.

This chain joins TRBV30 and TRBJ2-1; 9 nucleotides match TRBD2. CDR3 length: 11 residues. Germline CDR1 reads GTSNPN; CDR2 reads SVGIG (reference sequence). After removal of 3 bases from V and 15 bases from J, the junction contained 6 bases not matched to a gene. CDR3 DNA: TGTGCCTGGAGCATAGCGGGAGATGTGTTCTTC. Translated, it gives CAWSIAGDVFF.

This chain's CDR3 is CASRGGRGITYEQYF. The CDR3 coding sequence is TGTGCCAGCCGAGGGGGGAGGGGGATAACCTACGAGCAGTACTTC. V and J are TRBV6-1 and TRBJ2-7; a weak D match, TRBD2 (7 bases). The germline V gene has CDR1 MNHNS and CDR2 SASEGT. The CDR3 totals 15 residues. V was shortened by 8 bases and J by 2 bases, with 19 bases between the two germline ends.

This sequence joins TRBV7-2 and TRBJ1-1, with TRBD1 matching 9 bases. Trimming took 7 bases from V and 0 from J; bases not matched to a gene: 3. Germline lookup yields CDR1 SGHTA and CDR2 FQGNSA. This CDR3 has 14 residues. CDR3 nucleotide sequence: TGTGCCAGCACCCGACAGGGGGTGAACACTGAAGCTTTCTTT. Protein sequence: CASTRQGVNTEAFF.

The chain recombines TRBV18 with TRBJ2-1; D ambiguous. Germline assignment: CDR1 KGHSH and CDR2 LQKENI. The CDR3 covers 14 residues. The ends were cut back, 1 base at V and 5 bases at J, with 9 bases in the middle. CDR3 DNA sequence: TGTGCCAGCTCACCACGTGTTCAGGACAATGAGCAGTTCTTC. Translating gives CASSPRVQDNEQFF.

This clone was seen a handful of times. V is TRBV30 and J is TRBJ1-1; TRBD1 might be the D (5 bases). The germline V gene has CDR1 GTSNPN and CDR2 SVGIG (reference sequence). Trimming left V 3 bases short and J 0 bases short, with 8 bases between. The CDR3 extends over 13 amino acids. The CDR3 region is CAWSNRLNTEAFF. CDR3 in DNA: TGTGCCTGGAGCAACAGGTTGAACACTGAAGCTTTCTTT.

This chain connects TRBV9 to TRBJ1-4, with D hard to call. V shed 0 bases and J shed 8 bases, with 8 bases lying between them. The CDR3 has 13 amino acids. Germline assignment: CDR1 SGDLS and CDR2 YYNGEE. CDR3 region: CASSVGTAEKLFF. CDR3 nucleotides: TGTGCCAGCAGCGTAGGCACAGCAGAAAAACTGTTTTTT.

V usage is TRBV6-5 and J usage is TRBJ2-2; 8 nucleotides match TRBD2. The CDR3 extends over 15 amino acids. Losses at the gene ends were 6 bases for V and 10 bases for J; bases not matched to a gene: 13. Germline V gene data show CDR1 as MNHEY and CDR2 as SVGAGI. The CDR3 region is CASRQKGLVRVELFF. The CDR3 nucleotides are TGTGCCAGCAGACAAAAGGGACTAGTCAGAGTGGAGCTGTTTTTT.

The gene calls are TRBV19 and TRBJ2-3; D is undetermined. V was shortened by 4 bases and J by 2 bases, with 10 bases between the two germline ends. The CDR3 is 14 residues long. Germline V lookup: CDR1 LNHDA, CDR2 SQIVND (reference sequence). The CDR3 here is CASSTSILTDTQYF. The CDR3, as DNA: TGTGCCAGTAGTACATCAATCCTCACAGATACGCAGTATTTT.

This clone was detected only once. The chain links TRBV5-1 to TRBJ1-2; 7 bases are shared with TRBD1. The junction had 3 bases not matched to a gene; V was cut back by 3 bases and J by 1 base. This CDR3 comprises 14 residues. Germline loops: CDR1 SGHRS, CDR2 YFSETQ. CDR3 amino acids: CASSSGTVNYGYTF. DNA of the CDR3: TGCGCCAGCAGCTCCGGGACAGTTAACTATGGCTACACCTTC.

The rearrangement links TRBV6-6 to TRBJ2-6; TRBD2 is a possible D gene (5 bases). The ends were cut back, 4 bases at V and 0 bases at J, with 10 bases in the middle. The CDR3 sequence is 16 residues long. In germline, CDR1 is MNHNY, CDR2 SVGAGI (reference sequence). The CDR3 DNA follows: TGTGCCAGCAGTTCCCGGAGGAGCTCTGGGGCCAACGTCCTGACTTTC. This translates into CASSSRRSSGANVLTF.

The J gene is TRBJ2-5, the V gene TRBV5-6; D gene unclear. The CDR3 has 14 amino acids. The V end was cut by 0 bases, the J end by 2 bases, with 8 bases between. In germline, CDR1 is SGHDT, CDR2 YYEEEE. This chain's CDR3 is CASSLGIGQETQYF. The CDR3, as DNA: TGTGCCAGCAGCTTGGGGATAGGGCAAGAGACCCAGTACTTC.

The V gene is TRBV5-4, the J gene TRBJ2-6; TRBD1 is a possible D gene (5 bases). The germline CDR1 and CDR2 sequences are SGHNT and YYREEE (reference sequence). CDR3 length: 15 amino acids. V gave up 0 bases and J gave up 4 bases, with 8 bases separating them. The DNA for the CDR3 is TGTGCCAGCAGCTTGGACAGGTTCGGGGCCAACGTCCTGACTTTC. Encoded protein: CASSLDRFGANVLTF. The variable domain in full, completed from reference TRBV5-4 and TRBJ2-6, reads ETGVTQSPTHLIKTRGQQVTLRCSSQSGHNTVSWYQQALGQGPQFIFQYYREEENGRGNFPPRFSGLQFPNYSSELNVNALELDDSALYLCASSLDRFGANVLTFGAGSRLTVL.

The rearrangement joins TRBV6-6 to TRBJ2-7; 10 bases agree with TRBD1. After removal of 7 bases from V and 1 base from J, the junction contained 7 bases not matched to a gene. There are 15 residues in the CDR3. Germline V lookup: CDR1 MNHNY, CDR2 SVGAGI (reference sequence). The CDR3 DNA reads TGTGCCAGCACGGCCGGGGACAGGGGATCCTACGAGCAGTACTTC. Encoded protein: CASTAGDRGSYEQYF.

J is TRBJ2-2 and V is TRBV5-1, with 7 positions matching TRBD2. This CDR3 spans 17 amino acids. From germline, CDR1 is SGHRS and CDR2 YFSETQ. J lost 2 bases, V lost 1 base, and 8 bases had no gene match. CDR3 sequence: CASSLKVGEGNTGELFF. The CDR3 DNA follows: TGCGCCAGCAGCTTGAAAGTCGGGGAGGGAAACACCGGGGAGCTGTTTTTT. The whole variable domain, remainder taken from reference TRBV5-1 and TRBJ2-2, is KAGVTQTPRYLIKTRGQQVTLSCSPISGHRSVSWYQQTPGQGLQFLFEYFSETQRNKGNFPGRFSGRQFSNSRSEMNVSTLELGDSALYLCASSLKVGEGNTGELFFGEGSRLTVL.

CDR3 coding DNA: TGCAGTGCCCAACCAGGGGATGAGCAGTTCTTC. The encoded protein is CSAQPGDEQFF. The chain carries TRBV20-1 and TRBJ2-1; TRBD1 might be the D (6 bases). CDR3 length: 11 amino acids. CDR1 is DFQATT and CDR2 is SNEGSKA in the germline V gene (reference sequence). Trimming removed 6 bases from V and 8 bases from J, with 11 bases in between.

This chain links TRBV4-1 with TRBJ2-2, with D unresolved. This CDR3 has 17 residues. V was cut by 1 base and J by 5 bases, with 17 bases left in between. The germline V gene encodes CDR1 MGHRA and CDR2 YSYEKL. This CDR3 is CASSQVAAPLKTGELFF. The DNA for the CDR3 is TGCGCCAGCAGCCAAGTGGCAGCCCCATTAAAAACCGGGGAGCTGTTTTTT.

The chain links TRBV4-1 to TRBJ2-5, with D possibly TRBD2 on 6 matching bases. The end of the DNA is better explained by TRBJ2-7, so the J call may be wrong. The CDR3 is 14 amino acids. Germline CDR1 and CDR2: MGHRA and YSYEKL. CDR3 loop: CASSLPGGPYEQYF. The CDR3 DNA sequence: TGCGCCAGCAGCCTCCCCGGAGGGCCCTACGAGCAGTACTTC.

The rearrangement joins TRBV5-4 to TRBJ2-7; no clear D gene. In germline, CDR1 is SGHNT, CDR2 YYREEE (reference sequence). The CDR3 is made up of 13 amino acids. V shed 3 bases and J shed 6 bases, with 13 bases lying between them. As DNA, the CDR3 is TGTGCCAGCAGCTCCCCCGGGCTCTCCGAGCAGTACTTC. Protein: CASSSPGLSEQYF.

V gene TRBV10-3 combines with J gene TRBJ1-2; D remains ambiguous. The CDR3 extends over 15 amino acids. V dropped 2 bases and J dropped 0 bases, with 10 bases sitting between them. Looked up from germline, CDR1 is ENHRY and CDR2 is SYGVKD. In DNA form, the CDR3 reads TGTGCCATCAGTGAGGGATTGGGGACTAACTATGGCTACACCTTC. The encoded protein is CAISEGLGTNYGYTF.

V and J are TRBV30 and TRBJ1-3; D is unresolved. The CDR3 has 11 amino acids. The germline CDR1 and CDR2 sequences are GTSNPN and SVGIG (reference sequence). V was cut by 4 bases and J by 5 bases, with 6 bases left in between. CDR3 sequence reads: CAWMDRNTIYF. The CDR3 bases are TGTGCCTGGATGGATAGAAACACCATATATTTT.

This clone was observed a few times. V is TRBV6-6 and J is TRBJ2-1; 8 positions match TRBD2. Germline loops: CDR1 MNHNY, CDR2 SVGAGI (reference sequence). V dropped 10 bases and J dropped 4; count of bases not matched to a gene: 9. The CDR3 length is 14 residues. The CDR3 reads CATTPSGFYNEQFF. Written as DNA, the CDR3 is TGTGCCACCACCCCTAGCGGGTTTTACAATGAGCAGTTCTTC.

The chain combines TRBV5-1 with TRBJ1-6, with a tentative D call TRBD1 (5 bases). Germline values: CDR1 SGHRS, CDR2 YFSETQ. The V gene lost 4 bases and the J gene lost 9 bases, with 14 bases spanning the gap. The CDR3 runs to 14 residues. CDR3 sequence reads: CASSVDSRSSPLHF. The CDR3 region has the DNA TGCGCCAGCAGCGTAGACAGTAGAAGTTCACCCCTCCACTTT.

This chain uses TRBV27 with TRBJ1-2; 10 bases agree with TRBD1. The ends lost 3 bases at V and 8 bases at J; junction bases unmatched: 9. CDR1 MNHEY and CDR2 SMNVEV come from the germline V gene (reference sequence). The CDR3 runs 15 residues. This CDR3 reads CASSFFGTGEWGYTF. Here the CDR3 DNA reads TGTGCCAGCAGTTTTTTCGGGACAGGGGAGTGGGGCTACACCTTC.

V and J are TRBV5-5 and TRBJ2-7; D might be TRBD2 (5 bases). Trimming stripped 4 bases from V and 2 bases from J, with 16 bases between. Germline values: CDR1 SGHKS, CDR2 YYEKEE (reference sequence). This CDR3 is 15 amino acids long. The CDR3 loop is CASSPERLGAYEQYF. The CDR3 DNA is TGTGCCAGCAGCCCCGAAAGACTGGGAGCCTACGAGCAGTACTTC.

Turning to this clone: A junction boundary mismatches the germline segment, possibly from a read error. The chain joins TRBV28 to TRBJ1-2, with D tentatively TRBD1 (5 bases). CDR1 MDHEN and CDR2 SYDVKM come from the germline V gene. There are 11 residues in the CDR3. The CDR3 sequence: CASSPGTIALF. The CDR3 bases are TGTGCCAGCAGCCCTGGGACCATCGCCCTCTTC.

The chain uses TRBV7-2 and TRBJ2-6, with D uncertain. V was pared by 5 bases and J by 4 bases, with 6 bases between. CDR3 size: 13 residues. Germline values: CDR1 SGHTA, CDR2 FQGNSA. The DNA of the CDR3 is TGTGCCAGCAGCGCCATGGGGGCCAACGTCCTGACTTTC. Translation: CASSAMGANVLTF.

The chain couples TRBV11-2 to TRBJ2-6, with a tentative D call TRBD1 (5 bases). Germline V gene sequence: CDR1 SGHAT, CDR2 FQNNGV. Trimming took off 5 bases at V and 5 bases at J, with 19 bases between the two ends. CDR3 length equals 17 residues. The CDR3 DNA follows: TGTGCCAGCAGCACGATAGGGGTGTCGTCCTGGGCCAACGTCCTGACTTTC. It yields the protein CASSTIGVSSWANVLTF.